Reported below is one T cell receptor beta chain. This entry is derived from a study of blood T cell repertoires in COVID-19. The germline V gene has CDR1 SGDLS and CDR2 YYNGEE. V was pared by 0 bases and J by 7 bases, with 11 bases of the junction left unmatched. This CDR3 has 17 residues. Sequencing used immunoSEQ multiplex PCR; TCRdb keeps in-frame clones, though not all of them. This sample has about 120,000 clones, with 88% found just once. This TCR derives from a woman aged 50 to 65 with active or convalescent COVID-19. This chain connects TRBV9 to TRBJ2-2; TRBD2 matches 8 bases. The sample comprised peripheral blood. The CDR3 bases are TGTGCCAGCAGCGTAGATATTAGCGGGACCACTGGCGGGGAGCTGTTTTTT. It translates to CASSVDISGTTGGELFF.